This record looks at one TCR beta chain sequence and its context. The sample belongs to a study of shared clonotypes between healthy human individuals. Germline V gene sequence: CDR1 LGHNA, CDR2 YSLEER. Trimming at V came to 4 bases and at J to 5 bases, leaving 2 bases not matched to a gene. The CDR3 is 13 amino acids. Assay: immunoSEQ multiplex PCR; the TCRdb copy retains only in-frame clones and omits some. The sample lists millions of clones, roughly 94% occurring once. CD45RO-negative CD8 cells positively selected for CCR7 made up the naive population, which excluded terminally differentiated effector memory CD45RA+ cells.

Sequenced: naive CD8+ T cells sorted from blood. The sequence derives from a man younger than 35 in good health. V gene TRBV4-3 combines with J gene TRBJ2-1; 7 nucleotides match TRBD1. CDR3 DNA sequence: TGCGCCAGCAGCCTACAGGGGAACAATGAGCAGTTCTTC. Amino acids: CASSLQGNNEQFF.